This T cell receptor (beta chain) stems from a study of long-term antiretroviral therapy in people with HIV. Whole-study findings and limits: HIV repertoires showed narrower CDR3 length ranges than controls. Blood, drawn from the mid-2000s to the late 2010s, may reflect older ART regimens.

The run of the v3.0 immunoSEQ assay was at survey level. Generated by immunoSEQ multiplex PCR, the TCRdb table keeps only in-frame clones and is missing some. The data show approximately 35,000 clones, nearly 95% seen once. As concerns this clone: Its specificity is not known.

For each donor, at least one pre-ART and at least two post-ART PBMC samples were available. This TCR derives from a woman between 50 and 59 years old with HIV. Sample: unsorted PBMCs, taken 5 to 5.5 years after starting antiretroviral therapy.

In nucleotides, the CDR3 is TGTGCCAGCAGCGTAGTTGAGCTTTCCGAGCAGTACTTC. It encodes CASSVVELSEQYF. The rearrangement joins TRBV9 to TRBJ2-7; unclear D gene. This CDR3 comprises 13 residues. Per germline, CDR1 SGDLS and CDR2 YYNGEE. The ends were cut back, 0 bases at V and 6 bases at J, with 10 bases in the middle.